This record covers a single T cell receptor (beta chain). Antigen unknown. These data come from a study of tumor-infiltrating lymphocytes in localized non-small cell lung cancer. Across the study: Patients included smokers and never-smokers with various histologies, some sampled after neoadjuvant chemotherapy. Resected tumor was paired with non-adjacent uninvolved lung from the same patient.

In germline, CDR1 is SGHTA, CDR2 FQGNSA. Germline trimming cut 5 bases from V and 5 bases from J; bases unmatched to any gene: 5. The length of the CDR3 is 13 residues. Profiled with immunoSEQ multiplex PCR; TCRdb holds only in-frame clones, not every one. The sample has about 15,000 clones, about four fifths seen once; the top ten hold roughly 2.7%. Study-wide findings and caveats: Tumors had more T cell infiltration than uninvolved lung, per TCRbeta sequencing and CD3 counts. Not all patients were TCR sequenced, owing to tissue quantity.

The receptor's source is a human donor with non-small cell lung cancer. The sequencing sample was made of lung tumor tissue. The chain combines TRBV7-2 with TRBJ2-5, with 7 bases aligning to TRBD2. CDR3 residues: CASSPEGGETQYF. In DNA, the CDR3 is TGTGCCAGCAGCCCCGAGGGAGGGGAGACCCAGTACTTC.